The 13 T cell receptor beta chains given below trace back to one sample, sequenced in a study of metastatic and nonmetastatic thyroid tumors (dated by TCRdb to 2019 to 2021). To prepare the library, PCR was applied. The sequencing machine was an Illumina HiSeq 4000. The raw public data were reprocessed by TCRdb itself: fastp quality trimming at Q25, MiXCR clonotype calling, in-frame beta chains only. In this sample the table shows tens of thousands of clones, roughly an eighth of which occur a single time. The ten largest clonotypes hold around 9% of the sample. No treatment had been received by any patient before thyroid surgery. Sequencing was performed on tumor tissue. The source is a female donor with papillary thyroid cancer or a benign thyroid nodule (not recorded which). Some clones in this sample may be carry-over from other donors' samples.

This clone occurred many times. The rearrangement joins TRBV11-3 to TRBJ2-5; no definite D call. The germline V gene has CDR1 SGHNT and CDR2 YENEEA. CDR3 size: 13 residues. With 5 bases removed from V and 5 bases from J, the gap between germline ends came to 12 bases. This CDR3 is CASSLFNGETQYF. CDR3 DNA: TGTGCCAGCAGCCTTTTTAATGGGGAGACCCAGTACTTC.

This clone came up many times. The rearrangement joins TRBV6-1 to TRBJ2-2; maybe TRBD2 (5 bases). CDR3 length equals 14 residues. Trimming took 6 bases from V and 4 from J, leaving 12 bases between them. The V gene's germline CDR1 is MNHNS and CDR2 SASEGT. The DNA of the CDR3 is TGTGCCAGCAGCCAACTAGTGAGCACCGGGGAGCTGTTTTTT. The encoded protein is CASSQLVSTGELFF.

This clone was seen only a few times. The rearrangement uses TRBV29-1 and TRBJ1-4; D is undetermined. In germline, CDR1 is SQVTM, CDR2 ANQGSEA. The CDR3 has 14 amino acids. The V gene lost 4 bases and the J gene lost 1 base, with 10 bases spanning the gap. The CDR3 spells CSVGGRKTNEKLFF. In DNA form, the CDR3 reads TGCAGCGTTGGAGGGAGAAAAACTAATGAAAAACTGTTTTTT.

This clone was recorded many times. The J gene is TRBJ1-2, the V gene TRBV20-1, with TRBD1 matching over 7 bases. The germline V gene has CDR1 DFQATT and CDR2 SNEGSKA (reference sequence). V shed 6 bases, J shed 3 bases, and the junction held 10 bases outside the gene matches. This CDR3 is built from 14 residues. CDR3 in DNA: TGCAGTGCCCGCACCCTCCAGGGGGACTATGGCTACACCTTC. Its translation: CSARTLQGDYGYTF.

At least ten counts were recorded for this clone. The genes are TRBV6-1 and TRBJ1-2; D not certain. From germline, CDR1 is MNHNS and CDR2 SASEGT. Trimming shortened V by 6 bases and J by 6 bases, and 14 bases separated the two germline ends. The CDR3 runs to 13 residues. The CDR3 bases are TGTGCCAGCAGGTTGAGGGTGGGAAATGGCTACACCTTC. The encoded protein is CASRLRVGNGYTF.

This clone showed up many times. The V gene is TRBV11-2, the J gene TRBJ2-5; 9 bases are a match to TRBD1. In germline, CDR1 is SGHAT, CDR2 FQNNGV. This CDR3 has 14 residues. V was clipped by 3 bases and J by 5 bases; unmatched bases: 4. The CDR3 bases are TGTGCCAGCAGCTTGGACAGGGGAGGGGAGACCCAGTACTTC. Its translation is CASSLDRGGETQYF.

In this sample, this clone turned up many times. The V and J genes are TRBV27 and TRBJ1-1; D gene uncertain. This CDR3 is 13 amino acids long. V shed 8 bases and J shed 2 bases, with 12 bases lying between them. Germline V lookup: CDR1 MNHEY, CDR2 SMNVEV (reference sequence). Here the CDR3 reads CASCVGKNTEAFF. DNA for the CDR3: TGTGCCAGCTGCGTGGGAAAAAACACTGAAGCTTTCTTT.

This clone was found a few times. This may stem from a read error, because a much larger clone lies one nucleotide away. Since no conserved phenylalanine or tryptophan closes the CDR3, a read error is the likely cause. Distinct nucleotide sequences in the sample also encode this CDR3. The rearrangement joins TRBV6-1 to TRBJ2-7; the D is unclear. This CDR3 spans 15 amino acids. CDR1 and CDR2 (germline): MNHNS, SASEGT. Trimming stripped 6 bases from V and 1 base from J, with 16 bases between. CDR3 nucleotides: TGTGCCAGCAGCCTACCCCCCGGTTCATCCTACGAGCAGTACCTC. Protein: CASSLPPGSSYEQYL.

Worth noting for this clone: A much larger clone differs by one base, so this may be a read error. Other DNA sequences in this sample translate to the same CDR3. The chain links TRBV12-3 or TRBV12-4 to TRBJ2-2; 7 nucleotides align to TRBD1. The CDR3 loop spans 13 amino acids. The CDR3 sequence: CASSVQGSGELFF. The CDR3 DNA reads TGTGCCAGCAGCGTACAGGGGTCCGGTGAGCTGTTTTTT.

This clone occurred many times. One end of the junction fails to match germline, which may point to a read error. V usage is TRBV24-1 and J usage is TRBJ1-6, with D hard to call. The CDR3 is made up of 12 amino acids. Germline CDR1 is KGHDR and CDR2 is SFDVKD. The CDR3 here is CASRGGNSPLHF. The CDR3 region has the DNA TGTGCCTCCAGAGGAGGGAATTCACCCCTCCACTTT.

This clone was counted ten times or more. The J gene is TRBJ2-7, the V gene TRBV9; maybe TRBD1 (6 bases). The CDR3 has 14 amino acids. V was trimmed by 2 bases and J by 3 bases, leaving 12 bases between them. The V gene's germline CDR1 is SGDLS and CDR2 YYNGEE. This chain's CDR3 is CASSVGGSGYEQYF. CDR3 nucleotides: TGTGCCAGCAGCGTTGGGGGCAGCGGCTACGAGCAGTACTTC.

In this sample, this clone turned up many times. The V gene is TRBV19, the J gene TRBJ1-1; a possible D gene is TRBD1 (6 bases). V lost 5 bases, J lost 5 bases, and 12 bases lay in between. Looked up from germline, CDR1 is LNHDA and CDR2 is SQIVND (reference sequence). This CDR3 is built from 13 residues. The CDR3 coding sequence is TGTGCCAGTAGTTCAACAGGGAGGACTGAAGCTTTCTTT. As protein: CASSSTGRTEAFF.

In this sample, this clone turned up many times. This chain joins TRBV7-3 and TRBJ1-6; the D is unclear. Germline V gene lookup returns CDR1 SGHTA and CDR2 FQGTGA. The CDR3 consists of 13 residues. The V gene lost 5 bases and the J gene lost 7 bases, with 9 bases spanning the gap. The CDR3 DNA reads TGTGCCAGCAGCCCGAGGGTGAATTCACCCCTCCACTTT. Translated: CASSPRVNSPLHF.